A single sample is the source of the 9 T cell receptor beta chains below, sequenced in a study of blood T cell repertoires in COVID-19. Assay: immunoSEQ multiplex PCR; the TCRdb copy retains only in-frame clones and omits some. The data show approximately 400,000 clones, with roughly nine tenths seen just once and just over 0.85% held by the top ten. The sequencing input was PBMCs or T cells enriched from blood (not recorded which). The receptors derive from a woman in her 40s who had been exposed to COVID-19.

This chain connects TRBV7-9 to TRBJ2-2; 9 bases are shared with TRBD1. The CDR3 runs to 16 residues. After removal of 7 bases from V and 6 bases from J, the junction contained 12 bases not matched to a gene. Germline CDR1 and CDR2: SEHNR and FQNEAQ (reference sequence). The CDR3 DNA reads as TGTGCCAGCAAATACATCTCGGGACAGGGCTCCGGGGAGCTGTTTTTT. This translates into CASKYISGQGSGELFF.

With respect to this clone: Relative to the germline gene, one junction end is altered; a read error may explain this. V usage is TRBV2 and J usage is TRBJ2-3; no firm D call. Germline CDR1 SNHLY, CDR2 FYNNEI. This CDR3 spans 12 amino acids. The CDR3 coding sequence is TGTGCCAGCTGTGATTGGCTGTATACGCAGTATTTT. Protein: CASCDWLYTQYF. Combining the CDR3 with reference TRBV2 and TRBJ2-3 gives the whole variable domain EPEVTQTPSHQVTQMGQEVILRCVPISNHLYFYWYRQILGQKVEFLVSFYNNEISEKSEIFDDQFSVERPDGSNFTLKIRSTKLEDSAMYFCASCDWLYTQYFGPGTRLTVL.

This chain connects TRBV5-1 to TRBJ1-2; 11 bases align to TRBD1. Germline values: CDR1 SGHRS, CDR2 YFSETQ. Trimming took 6 bases from V and 5 from J; bases not matched to a gene: 6. The CDR3 has 14 residues. The chain's CDR3 is CASTPGQGVYGYTF. The CDR3 region has the DNA TGCGCCAGCACTCCGGGACAGGGGGTTTATGGCTACACCTTC.

V usage is TRBV6-2 or TRBV6-3 and J usage is TRBJ2-2, with TRBD1 matching 7 bases. The germline gives CDR1 MNHEY, CDR2 SVGEGT. V was pared by 5 bases and J by 7 bases, with 7 bases of the junction left unmatched. The CDR3 loop spans 14 amino acids. The CDR3 DNA reads TGTGCCAGCAGTCGGACAGGTACCAACGGGGAGCTGTTTTTT. It yields the protein CASSRTGTNGELFF.

J is TRBJ2-1 and V is TRBV5-1; 7 bases are shared with TRBD2. Germline CDR1 SGHRS, CDR2 YFSETQ. The trim removed 4 bases at V and 3 bases at J, leaving 13 bases unmatched. The CDR3 runs to 17 residues. CDR3 nucleotides: TGCGCCAGCAGCCTGGGCGGCCTAGCGGATCACTACAATGAGCAGTTCTTC. Translated: CASSLGGLADHYNEQFF.

The rearrangement uses TRBV9 and TRBJ1-1; D unresolved. Trimming took off 0 bases at V and 1 base at J, with 7 bases between the two ends. This CDR3 comprises 14 residues. Germline V CDR1 and CDR2: SGDLS, YYNGEE. CDR3 in DNA: TGTGCCAGCAGCGTAGGTAGCAGGAACACTGAAGCTTTCTTT. Residues: CASSVGSRNTEAFF.

The chain uses TRBV19 and TRBJ2-7; the D gene is possibly TRBD1 (5 bases). Trimming removed 3 bases from V and 3 bases from J, with 9 bases in between. The CDR3 runs 13 residues. CDR1 is LNHDA, CDR2 SQIVND, per germline (reference sequence). CDR3 coding DNA: TGTGCCAGTAGTATCGGGCAGGGCTACGAGCAGTACTTC. This sequence encodes CASSIGQGYEQYF.

This chain links TRBV25-1 with TRBJ1-5; 9 bases align to TRBD1. The junction had 7 bases not matched to a gene; V was cut back by 4 bases and J by 9 bases. The CDR3 spans 14 residues. Germline-derived CDR1 and CDR2 are MGHDK and SYGVNS. CDR3: CASSGGTGFRPQHF. In DNA form, the CDR3 reads TGTGCCAGCAGTGGCGGGACAGGGTTCCGGCCCCAGCATTTT. The full variable domain, completed using reference TRBV25-1 and TRBJ1-5, is EADIYQTPRYLVIGTGKKITLECSQTMGHDKMYWYQQDPGMELHLIHYSYGVNSTEKGDLSSESTVSRIRTEHFPLTLESARPSHTSQYLCASSGGTGFRPQHFGDGTRLSIL.

The table lists this clone with a count of one. The V and J genes are TRBV5-1 and TRBJ2-6; 9 nucleotides align to TRBD1. Trimming took 3 bases from V and 0 from J; bases not matched to a gene: 4. This CDR3 contains 17 residues. Germline V gives CDR1 SGHRS, CDR2 YFSETQ. CDR3 loop: CASSSGQGFSGANVLTF. Here the CDR3 DNA reads TGCGCCAGCAGCTCGGGACAGGGATTCTCTGGGGCCAACGTCCTGACTTTC.